Presented here are 10 T cell receptor beta chains from one specimen sequenced in a study of monozygotic twins with inflammatory bowel disease (dated by TCRdb to about 2019). The library was obtained by 5' RACE. For sequencing, an Illumina HiSeq 2500 was employed. TCRdb reanalyzed the reads, keeping one entry per CDR3 protein sequence and omitting DNA. The sample's records list 400,000 or so distinct CDR3 sequences. Together, the top ten hold roughly 2.3% of the sample. Sequences were obtained from blood. These TCRs come from a human donor with ulcerative colitis or Crohn's disease, or a healthy co-twin of an affected twin (not recorded which).

This sequence joins TRBV10-3 and TRBJ2-7; TCRdb proposes TRBD1, but this gene call is untestable without DNA. The CDR3 is made up of 13 amino acids. Germline V gene lookup returns CDR1 ENHRY and CDR2 SYGVKD. CDR3 loop: CAISEGGTYEQYF.

The V gene is TRBV7-9, the J gene TRBJ2-4; checking the TCRdb D call of TRBD2 is not possible without DNA. From germline, CDR1 is SEHNR and CDR2 FQNEAQ (reference sequence). This CDR3 has 16 amino acids. CDR3 sequence reads: CASSLRREAGKNIQYF.

The chain couples TRBV9 to TRBJ1-6. The CDR3 runs to 16 residues. CDR1 SGDLS and CDR2 YYNGEE come from the germline V gene. Here the CDR3 reads CASSVGVSSYNSPLHF.

The V and J genes are TRBV13 and TRBJ2-1. CDR1 PRHDT and CDR2 FYEKMQ come from the germline V gene (reference sequence). The CDR3 is made up of 13 amino acids. The CDR3 loop is CASSLGSSSEQFF.

The gene calls are TRBV7-9 and TRBJ2-2; the TRBD1 assignment by TCRdb is unverifiable without DNA. Looked up from germline, CDR1 is SEHNR and CDR2 is FQNEAQ (reference sequence). This CDR3 spans 15 amino acids. The chain's CDR3 is CASSLGQADTGELFF.

V and J are TRBV28 and TRBJ2-1; the TRBD1 assignment by TCRdb is unverifiable without DNA. CDR3 length equals 15 residues. Germline CDR1 and CDR2: MDHEN and SYDVKM. This chain's CDR3 is CASSPRGVSYNEQFF.

This chain joins TRBV4-1 and TRBJ2-7. The germline V gene encodes CDR1 MGHRA and CDR2 YSYEKL. This CDR3 region has 15 residues. The CDR3 here is CASSQNHPTLYEQYF.

This rearrangement joins TRBV4-3 to TRBJ2-1; TCRdb picks TRBD2, but there is no DNA to check that call. This CDR3 is built from 14 residues. CDR1 is LGHNA and CDR2 is YSLEER in the germline V gene. CDR3 amino acids: CASSQAGGGSAQFF.

This chain links TRBV28 with TRBJ2-3; there is no DNA to check the TCRdb D call of TRBD2. From germline, CDR1 is MDHEN and CDR2 SYDVKM. This CDR3 has 16 amino acids. This chain's CDR3 is CASSQPLVRGTDTQYF.

The chain combines TRBV5-4 with TRBJ1-1; TCRdb outputs TRBD1, but without DNA this stays unchecked. This CDR3 spans 14 amino acids. Germline V CDR1 and CDR2: SGHNT, YYREEE (reference sequence). CDR3: CASSWEGANSEAFF.